This T cell receptor beta chain was sequenced for a study of T cell repertoires in cytomegalovirus infection. Study context: Public TCR beta signatures provided an indication of both CMV infection and a matching HLA type.

A single record per CDR3 protein comes from TCRdb applying MiXCR to the reads. The table lists roughly 640,000 distinct CDR3 sequences, roughly a quarter of them singletons. The study's findings and limits: Carriage of CMV together with the relevant HLA was identifiable through cumulative public TCR beta family frequency.

In this sample, this clonotype turned up a few times. Its antigen is as yet unknown. The CDR3 consists of 14 residues. Deletions cut 4 bases from V and 2 bases from J, with 10 bases between. This chain uses TRBV5-3 with TRBJ2-4, with D hard to call. TRBV5-3 is designated an ORF whose function remains uncertain. The source of this sequence is a human donor in good health (CMV status not recorded). Some clones in this sample may be carry-over from other donors' samples. Sequenced sample: CD8+ T cells from PBMCs. CDR3 protein: CARSADDSKNIQYF. CDR3 bases: TGTGCCAGAAGCGCGGATGATTCCAAAAACATTCAGTACTTC.